This T cell receptor (beta chain) derives from a study of T cells in Graves' hyperthyroidism and ophthalmopathy. Findings and limits, study-wide: Using 13 V-J features, a model discriminated ophthalmopathy from stable hyperthyroidism. Ophthalmopathy, as predicted by the model, came a median about seven months after the prediction.

The length of the CDR3 is 18 residues. With 0 bases clipped from V and 0 bases from J, the junction kept 6 bases outside the gene matches. Lactation, pregnancy, other autoimmune disease or uncontrolled infection led to exclusion of patients. This clonotype was detected many times. The target antigen is unknown. From RNA transcripts, TCR beta CDR3 regions were amplified. A set of HTBI primers served as the primers for a first-round RT-PCR of the TCR CDR3. TCRdb independently ran MiXCR on the multiplex PCR reads; one entry per CDR3 protein. The sample gives about half a million distinct CDR3 sequences, less than 25% of which show up once; around 27% is in the top ten.

The receptor was derived from a man between 18 and 35 years old with Graves' hyperthyroidism. The chain joins TRBV12-3 or TRBV12-4 to TRBJ2-5; the match to TRBD2 covers 11 bases. The sample was blood. DNA of the CDR3: TGTGCCAGCAGTTTAGCGCTAGCGGGGGGACTTTACCAAGAGACCCAGTACTTC. Amino acid sequence: CASSLALAGGLYQETQYF.